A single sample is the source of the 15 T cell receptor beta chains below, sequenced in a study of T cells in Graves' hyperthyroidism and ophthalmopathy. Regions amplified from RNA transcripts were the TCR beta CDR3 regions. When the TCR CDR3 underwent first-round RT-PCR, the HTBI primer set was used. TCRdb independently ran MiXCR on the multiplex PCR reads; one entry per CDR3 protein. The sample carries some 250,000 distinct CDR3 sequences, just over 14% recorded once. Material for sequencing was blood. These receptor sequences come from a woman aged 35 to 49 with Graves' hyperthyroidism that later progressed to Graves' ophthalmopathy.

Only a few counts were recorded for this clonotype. Here the CDR3 reads CSAPGTRAGELFF. CDR3 DNA: TGCAGCGCCCCCGGGACTAGAGCCGGGGAGCTGTTTTTT. The chain combines TRBV29-1 with TRBJ2-2; TRBD2 aligns across 8 bases. The ends lost 7 bases at V and 6 bases at J; junction bases unmatched: 7. The V gene's germline CDR1 is SQVTM and CDR2 ANQGSEA. The CDR3 contains 13 residues.

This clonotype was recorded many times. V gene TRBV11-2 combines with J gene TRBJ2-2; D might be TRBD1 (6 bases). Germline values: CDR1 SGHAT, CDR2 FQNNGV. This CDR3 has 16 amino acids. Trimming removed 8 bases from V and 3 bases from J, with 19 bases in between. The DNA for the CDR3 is TGTGCCAGCTCCTTTGGTAGGACAGCACACACCGGGGAGCTGTTTTTT. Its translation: CASSFGRTAHTGELFF.

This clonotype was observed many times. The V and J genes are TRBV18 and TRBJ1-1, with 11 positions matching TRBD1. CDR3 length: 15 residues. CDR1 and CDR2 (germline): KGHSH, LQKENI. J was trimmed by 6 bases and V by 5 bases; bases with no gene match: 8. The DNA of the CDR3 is TGTGCCAGCTCATCTAGGACAGGGGGCTTCTCTGAAGCTTTCTTT. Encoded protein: CASSSRTGGFSEAFF.

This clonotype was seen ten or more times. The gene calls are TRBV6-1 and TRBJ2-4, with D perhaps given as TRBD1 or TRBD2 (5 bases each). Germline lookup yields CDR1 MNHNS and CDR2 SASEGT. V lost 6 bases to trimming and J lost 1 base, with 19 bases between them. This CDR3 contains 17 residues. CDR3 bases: TGTGCCAGCAGCCACCAACCGGGGACGTTCGCCAAAAACATTCAGTACTTC. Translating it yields CASSHQPGTFAKNIQYF.

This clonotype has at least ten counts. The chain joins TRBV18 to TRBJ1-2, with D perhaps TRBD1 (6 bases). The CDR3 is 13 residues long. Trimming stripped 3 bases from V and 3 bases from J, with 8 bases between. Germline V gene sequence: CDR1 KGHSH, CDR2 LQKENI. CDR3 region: CASSPSGDYGYTF. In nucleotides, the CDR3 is TGTGCCAGCTCACCTTCAGGGGACTATGGCTACACCTTC.

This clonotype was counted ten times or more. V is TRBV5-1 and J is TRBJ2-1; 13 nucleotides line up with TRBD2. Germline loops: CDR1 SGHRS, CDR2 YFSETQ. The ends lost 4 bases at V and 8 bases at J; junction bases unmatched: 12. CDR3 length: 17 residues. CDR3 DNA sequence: TGCGCCAGCAGCACAGGACTAGCGGGAGATAGGTTCGATGAGCAGTTCTTC. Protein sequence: CASSTGLAGDRFDEQFF.

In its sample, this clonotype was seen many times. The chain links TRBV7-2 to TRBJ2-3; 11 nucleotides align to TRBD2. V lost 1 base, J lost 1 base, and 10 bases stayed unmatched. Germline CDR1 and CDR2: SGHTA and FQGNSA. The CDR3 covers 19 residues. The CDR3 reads CASSLDLVAGGSGTDTQYF. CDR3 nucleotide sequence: TGTGCCAGCAGCTTAGATCTTGTAGCGGGAGGGTCGGGCACAGATACGCAGTATTTT.

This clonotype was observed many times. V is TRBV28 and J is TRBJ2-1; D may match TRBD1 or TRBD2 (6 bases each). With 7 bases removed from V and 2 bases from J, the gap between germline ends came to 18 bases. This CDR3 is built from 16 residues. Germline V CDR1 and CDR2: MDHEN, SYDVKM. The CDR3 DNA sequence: TGTGCCAGCACTCCCTTAAGGGGGGTAACCTACAATGAGCAGTTCTTC. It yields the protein CASTPLRGVTYNEQFF.

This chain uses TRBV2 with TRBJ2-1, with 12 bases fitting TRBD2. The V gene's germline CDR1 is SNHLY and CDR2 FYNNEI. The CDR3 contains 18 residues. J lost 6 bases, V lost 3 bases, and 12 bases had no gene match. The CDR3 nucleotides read TGTGCCAGCAGTGAGGGGGCTAGCGGGAGGGCAGGCTCCAATGAGCAGTTCTTC. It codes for CASSEGASGRAGSNEQFF.

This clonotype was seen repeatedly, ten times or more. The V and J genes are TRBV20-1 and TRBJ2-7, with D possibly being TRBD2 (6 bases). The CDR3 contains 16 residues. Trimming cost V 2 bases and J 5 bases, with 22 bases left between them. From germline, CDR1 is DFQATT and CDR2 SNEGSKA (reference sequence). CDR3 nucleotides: TGCAGTGCTAGACCCCCGATCCGACTAGTGCAGGACGAGCAGTACTTC. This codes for CSARPPIRLVQDEQYF.

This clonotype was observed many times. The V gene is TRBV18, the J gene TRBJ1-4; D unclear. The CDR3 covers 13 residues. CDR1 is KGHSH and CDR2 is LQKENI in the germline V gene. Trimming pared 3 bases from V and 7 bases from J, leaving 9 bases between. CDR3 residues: CASSPLTSEKLFF. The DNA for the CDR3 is TGTGCCAGCTCACCTTTGACGAGTGAAAAACTGTTTTTT.

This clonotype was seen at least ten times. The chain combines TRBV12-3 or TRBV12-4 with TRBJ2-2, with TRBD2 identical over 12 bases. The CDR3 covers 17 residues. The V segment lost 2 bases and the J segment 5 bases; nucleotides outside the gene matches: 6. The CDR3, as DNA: TGTGCCAGCAGTTTAAAGGCTAGCGGGAGGGGAACCGGGGAGCTGTTTTTT. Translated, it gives CASSLKASGRGTGELFF.

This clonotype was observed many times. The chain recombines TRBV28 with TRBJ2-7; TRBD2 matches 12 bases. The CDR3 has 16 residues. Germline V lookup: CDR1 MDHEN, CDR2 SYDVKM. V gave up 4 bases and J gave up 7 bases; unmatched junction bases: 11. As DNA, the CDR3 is TGTGCCAGCAGTTCTGGACTAGCGGGACCCCTTCGTGAGCAGTACTTC. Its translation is CASSSGLAGPLREQYF.

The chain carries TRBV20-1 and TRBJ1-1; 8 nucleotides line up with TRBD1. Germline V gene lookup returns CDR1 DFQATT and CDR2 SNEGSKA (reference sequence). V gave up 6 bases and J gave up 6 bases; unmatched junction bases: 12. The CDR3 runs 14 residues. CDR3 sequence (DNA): TGCAGTGCAATCTTTAACAGGGGGACGGCTGAAGCTTTCTTT. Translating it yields CSAIFNRGTAEAFF.

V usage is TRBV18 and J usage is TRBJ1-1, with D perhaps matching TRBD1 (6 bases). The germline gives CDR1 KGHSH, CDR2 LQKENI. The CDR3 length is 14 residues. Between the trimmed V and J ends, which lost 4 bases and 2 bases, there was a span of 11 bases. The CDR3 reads CASSLQGSNTEAFF. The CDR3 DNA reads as TGTGCCAGCTCACTCCAGGGGAGCAACACTGAAGCTTTCTTT.